This T cell receptor beta chain was recovered during a study of T cell responses to AZD1222 COVID-19 vaccine. Overall study: Second-dose groups at about 4 or about 12 weeks were pooled.

The repertoire was sequenced with immunoSEQ multiplex PCR; TCRdb's copy has only in-frame clones and lacks some. The sample consists of some 150,000 clones, 92% of them appearing once. V was pared by 5 bases and J by 3 bases, with 8 bases of the junction left unmatched. CDR3 length: 15 residues. Per the germline V gene, CDR1 is MDHEN and CDR2 is SYDVKM. The sequence came from an adult in good health. The chain recombines TRBV28 with TRBJ2-7; 9 positions agree with TRBD1. Material: peripheral blood, obtained on day 0 of AZD1222 vaccination. The CDR3 loop is CASSTPGQGVYEQYF. The CDR3 DNA sequence: TGTGCCAGCAGTACGCCGGGACAGGGAGTCTACGAGCAGTACTTC.